This T cell receptor (beta chain) was identified during a study of response to subunit inactivated influenza vaccine. Study-wide points: Authors suggested few new T cells are recruited by each seasonal influenza vaccination.

Each CDR3 protein is one row after TCRdb ran MiXCR on the RT-PCR reads. The sample contains 450,000 to 600,000 distinct CDR3 sequences, approximately 7.7% of which appear only once. The CDR3 extends over 14 amino acids. From germline, CDR1 is ENHRY and CDR2 SYGVKD. V was pared by 5 bases and J by 6 bases, with 3 bases of the junction left unmatched. The sample holds many counts of this clonotype. Antigen: not known. V is TRBV10-3 and J is TRBJ2-1, with TRBD1 matching over 11 bases. The source is a man aged 50 to 69 who received an inactivated influenza vaccine. The source was PBMCs from blood, collected less than 30 months after vaccination. CDR3 loop: CAISRDRGSNEQFF. CDR3 in DNA: TGTGCCATCAGTCGGGACAGGGGGTCCAATGAGCAGTTCTTC.